The 22 T cell receptor beta chains below were found in one sample sequenced in a study of T cell responses to AZD1222 COVID-19 vaccine. This table comes from immunoSEQ multiplex PCR, and its TCRdb copy is limited to in-frame clones, with some not included. Of around 140,000 clones in the sample, about 93% were seen once. The source material was peripheral blood, sampled on day 0 of AZD1222 vaccination. The receptors here all came from an adult in good health.

The chain recombines TRBV11-2 with TRBJ2-1; 11 bases agree with TRBD2. The CDR3 loop spans 15 amino acids. Germline lookup yields CDR1 SGHAT and CDR2 FQNNGV. V trimming: 6 bases; J trimming: 10 bases; junction bases outside the gene matches: 11. The CDR3 region has the DNA TGTGCCAGCAGGAAATTAGCGGGAGGGACCCACGAGCAGTTCTTC. Protein product: CASRKLAGGTHEQFF.

V usage is TRBV30 and J usage is TRBJ2-7; D might be TRBD1 or TRBD2, each matching 5 bases. V lost 0 bases, J lost 2 bases, and 11 bases lay in between. The germline CDR1 and CDR2 sequences are GTSNPN and SVGIG (reference sequence). CDR3 size: 14 residues. The CDR3 region has the DNA TGTGCCTGGAGTGTCGGGACGGCCACCTACGAGCAGTACTTC. Its translation: CAWSVGTATYEQYF.

The gene calls are TRBV5-4 and TRBJ2-7, with a weak D call TRBD1 (6 bases). Germline V gene data show CDR1 as SGHNT and CDR2 as YYREEE (reference sequence). This CDR3 has 16 residues. V lost 1 base and J lost 0, with 14 bases in between. CDR3 DNA: TGTGCCAGCAGCTTGCCAAATGGGGGCCTCTCCTACGAGCAGTACTTC. Translating gives CASSLPNGGLSYEQYF.

The chain uses TRBV20-1 and TRBJ2-7; D gene unclear. The CDR3 loop spans 11 amino acids. V was cut by 6 bases and J by 2 bases, with 8 bases left in between. Per germline, CDR1 DFQATT and CDR2 SNEGSKA (reference sequence). The DNA for the CDR3 is TGCAGTGCAAACCATGCCTACGAGCAGTACTTC. It is translated as CSANHAYEQYF.

Of note for this clone: Sequence at one end of the junction differs from germline and may be a read error. This rearrangement joins TRBV7-9 to TRBJ1-2; D not certain. The CDR3 contains 14 residues. CDR1 and CDR2 from the germline V gene are SEHNR and FQNEAQ (reference sequence). This chain's CDR3 is CASSLSTTFYGYTF. DNA for the CDR3: TGTGCCAGCAGCTTAAGCACGACGTTCTATGGCTATACCTTC.

The chain joins TRBV19 to TRBJ2-1; D is unresolved. The V gene's germline CDR1 is LNHDA and CDR2 SQIVND (reference sequence). V shed 5 bases and J shed 5 bases, with 19 bases lying between them. The CDR3 spans 16 residues. In nucleotides, the CDR3 is TGTGCCAGTAGTCCCCGTACCCTGACATTTCACAATGAGCAGTTCTTC. Residues: CASSPRTLTFHNEQFF.

This clone has only one observation. The rearrangement uses TRBV27 and TRBJ1-2; possible D gene TRBD1, 5 bases. Germline V gene sequence: CDR1 MNHEY, CDR2 SMNVEV (reference sequence). This CDR3 contains 11 residues. The ends were cut back, 8 bases at V and 5 bases at J, with 9 bases in the middle. The DNA for the CDR3 is TGTGCCAGCGGTGAGGGGTATGGCTACACCTTC. Amino acid sequence: CASGEGYGYTF.

The V gene is TRBV25-1, the J gene TRBJ1-2, with D perhaps TRBD1 (6 bases). Deletions cut 5 bases from V and 4 bases from J, with 11 bases between. The CDR3 runs 13 residues. Germline CDR1 and CDR2: MGHDK and SYGVNS. The CDR3 nucleotides read TGTGCCAGCAGTAAGGGACATCGCTATGGCTACACCTTC. This gives the protein CASSKGHRYGYTF.

V is TRBV6-6 and J is TRBJ2-7; possibly TRBD2 for D (6 bases). Germline CDR1 reads MNHNY; CDR2 reads SVGAGI (reference sequence). V lost 0 bases, J lost 10 bases, and 7 bases lay in between. CDR3 length: 11 amino acids. The CDR3 nucleotides read TGTGCCAGCAGTTACTCGGACTATCAGTACTTC. Its translation: CASSYSDYQYF.

The chain joins TRBV6-5 to TRBJ2-3; TRBD1 matches 9 bases. This CDR3 has 14 residues. J gave up 3 bases and V 6 bases, and 4 bases lay outside the gene matches. Looked up from germline, CDR1 is MNHEY and CDR2 is SVGAGI. The CDR3 DNA follows: TGTGCCAGCAGCGGGACAGGGTCAACAGATACGCAGTATTTT. Its translation is CASSGTGSTDTQYF.

The rearrangement uses TRBV5-6 and TRBJ1-6; D possibly corresponds to TRBD1 (5 bases). V was clipped by 3 bases and J by 7 bases, with 14 bases between them. This CDR3 region has 15 residues. Germline V CDR1 and CDR2: SGHDT, YYEEEE. The CDR3 spells CASSWGLRGNSPLHF. The CDR3 DNA reads TGTGCCAGCAGCTGGGGACTCCGAGGGAATTCACCCCTCCACTTT.

This sequence joins TRBV5-6 and TRBJ1-6; D might be TRBD1 (5 bases). Trimming took 4 bases from V and 7 from J, leaving 15 bases between them. The V gene's germline CDR1 is SGHDT and CDR2 YYEEEE. The CDR3 contains 15 residues. CDR3 DNA sequence: TGTGCCAGCAGCGTATCCGGGACTCTAAATTCACCCCTCCACTTT. Translation gives CASSVSGTLNSPLHF.

The chain employs TRBV6-1 and TRBJ1-2; D gene unclear. The germline V gene has CDR1 MNHNS and CDR2 SASEGT. The CDR3 is made up of 14 amino acids. Trimming stripped 3 bases from V and 0 bases from J, with 8 bases between. The CDR3 bases are TGTGCCAGCAGTGAGGGCACTACTAACTATGGCTACACCTTC. Translated: CASSEGTTNYGYTF.

V usage is TRBV18 and J usage is TRBJ2-7; unclear D gene. Between the trimmed V and J ends, which lost 0 bases and 0 bases, there was a span of 15 bases. This CDR3 has 17 amino acids. The germline gives CDR1 KGHSH, CDR2 LQKENI. The CDR3 coding sequence is TGTGCCAGCTCACCACCGGGGTTGCGGTTTCTCTCCTACGAGCAGTACTTC. Translation: CASSPPGLRFLSYEQYF.

V is TRBV5-4 and J is TRBJ2-1; 7 bases agree with TRBD1. The CDR3 extends over 14 amino acids. Germline CDR1 SGHNT, CDR2 YYREEE (reference sequence). V shed 4 bases and J 1 base; nucleotides not matched to a gene: 2. The CDR3 DNA follows: TGTGCCAGCAGCCGGACAGGATCCTACAATGAGCAGTTCTTC. This translates into CASSRTGSYNEQFF.

The chain couples TRBV6-6 to TRBJ1-1; 10 positions match TRBD1. The CDR3 contains 13 residues. Per germline, CDR1 MNHNY and CDR2 SVGAGI (reference sequence). J was trimmed by 6 bases and V by 5 bases; bases with no gene match: 3. CDR3 loop: CASSPDRGAEAFF. The CDR3 region has the DNA TGTGCCAGCAGTCCGGACAGGGGGGCTGAAGCTTTCTTT.

The chain links TRBV19 to TRBJ2-3, with 10 bases lining up with TRBD2. The CDR3 covers 17 residues. The ends lost 5 bases at V and 6 bases at J; junction bases unmatched: 14. Germline CDR1 LNHDA, CDR2 SQIVND (reference sequence). CDR3 residues: CASSRHIAGGGPDTQYF. DNA of the CDR3: TGTGCCAGTAGTCGACACATAGCGGGAGGAGGTCCCGATACGCAGTATTTT.

The gene calls are TRBV5-1 and TRBJ2-1, with 8 bases identical to TRBD2. The germline V gene has CDR1 SGHRS and CDR2 YFSETQ. Germline trimming cut 0 bases from V and 4 bases from J; bases unmatched to any gene: 0. The CDR3 consists of 14 residues. The chain's CDR3 is CASSLGGGYNEQFF. DNA for the CDR3: TGCGCCAGCAGCTTGGGCGGGGGGTACAATGAGCAGTTCTTC. Drawing the rest from reference TRBV5-1 and TRBJ2-1, the complete variable domain is KAGVTQTPRYLIKTRGQQVTLSCSPISGHRSVSWYQQTPGQGLQFLFEYFSETQRNKGNFPGRFSGRQFSNSRSEMNVSTLELGDSALYLCASSLGGGYNEQFFGPGTRLTVL.

The chain couples TRBV27 to TRBJ2-2, with no clear D. Germline CDR1 MNHEY, CDR2 SMNVEV (reference sequence). The CDR3 sequence is 12 residues long. The germline V and J ends were trimmed by 11 bases and 1 base, with 8 bases remaining between them. The CDR3: CASRENTGELFF. The DNA of the CDR3 is TGTGCCTCAAGGGAGAACACCGGGGAGCTGTTTTTT.

V usage is TRBV30 and J usage is TRBJ1-2; D may be TRBD1 (6 bases). The CDR3 consists of 14 residues. Trimming shortened V by 3 bases and J by 6 bases, and 17 bases separated the two germline ends. Germline CDR1 is GTSNPN and CDR2 is SVGIG (reference sequence). This CDR3 reads CAWRGDRSAHGYTF. The CDR3 DNA sequence: TGTGCCTGGAGGGGAGACAGGAGCGCGCATGGCTACACCTTC.

This clone has a single count. The chain employs TRBV6-5 and TRBJ1-1; 9 bases agree with TRBD1. Germline V gives CDR1 MNHEY, CDR2 SVGAGI. This CDR3 is built from 14 residues. V trimming: 6 bases; J trimming: 1 base; junction bases outside the gene matches: 3. The chain's CDR3 is CASRLGQGNTEAFF. In DNA form, the CDR3 reads TGTGCCAGCAGATTGGGACAGGGGAACACTGAAGCTTTCTTT.

The chain has TRBV12-3 or TRBV12-4 and TRBJ2-5; D might be TRBD1 or TRBD2, each matching 5 bases. Trimming took 5 bases from V and 4 from J, leaving 11 bases between them. The CDR3 runs to 13 residues. The CDR3 sequence: CASSLTAAETQYF. The DNA of the CDR3 is TGTGCCAGCAGTCTGACAGCGGCAGAGACCCAGTACTTC.